The 13 T cell receptor beta chains presented below share a single source sample, sequenced in a study of identical twins. TCRdb called the 5' RACE reads again in MiXCR, with one record for every CDR3 protein. The data contain 420,000 or so distinct CDR3 sequences, about 18% of them singletons. The sample consisted of naive T cells sorted from blood. The receptors were sampled from a man aged 45-65 years in good health.

The sample holds a few counts of this clonotype. The rearrangement joins TRBV5-6 to TRBJ2-3; TRBD1 is a possible D gene (6 bases). Germline V gene data show CDR1 as SGHDT and CDR2 as YYEEEE. The CDR3 spans 15 residues. Trimming removed 1 base from V and 1 base from J, with 10 bases in between. The DNA of the CDR3 is TGTGCCAGCAGCTTGTCCCCAGGGGGCACAGATACGCAGTATTTT. Protein sequence: CASSLSPGGTDTQYF.

V usage is TRBV4-3 and J usage is TRBJ1-6; possibly TRBD1 for D (5 bases). Germline CDR1 is LGHNA and CDR2 is YSLEER. The CDR3 is 16 amino acids. V dropped 3 bases and J dropped 0 bases, with 9 bases sitting between them. DNA of the CDR3: TGCGCCAGCAGCCAGGAAACAGGCTCCTATAATTCACCCCTCCACTTT. Residues: CASSQETGSYNSPLHF.

The CDR3 nucleotides are TGTGCCAGCAGCTTAATAGCGGGGCCAGATACGCAGTATTTT. This gives the protein CASSLIAGPDTQYF. This chain connects TRBV7-2 to TRBJ2-3; 8 nucleotides match TRBD2. Germline lookup yields CDR1 SGHTA and CDR2 FQGNSA. This CDR3 region has 14 residues. V lost 2 bases, J lost 4 bases, and 2 bases stayed unmatched.

The V gene is TRBV4-3, the J gene TRBJ2-5; the match to TRBD2 covers 12 bases. Germline trimming cut 4 bases from V and 1 base from J; bases unmatched to any gene: 10. The V gene's germline CDR1 is LGHNA and CDR2 YSLEER. The CDR3 is 18 amino acids. DNA for the CDR3: TGCGCCAGCAGCCTCGGAGTACTAGCGGGAGGCGCCCAAGAGACCCAGTACTTC. The encoded protein is CASSLGVLAGGAQETQYF.

This clonotype was counted between two and nine times. This chain links TRBV4-3 with TRBJ2-7, with 14 bases matching TRBD2. The CDR3 is made up of 16 amino acids. J gave up 7 bases and V 3 bases, and 8 bases lay outside the gene matches. Germline V CDR1 and CDR2: LGHNA, YSLEER. The CDR3 DNA follows: TGCGCCAGCAGCCAGGGACTAGCGGGAGAGATGTGGGAGCAGTACTTC. Its protein product is CASSQGLAGEMWEQYF.

There are a few counts of this clonotype. The chain joins TRBV20-1 to TRBJ2-7; TRBD1 agrees at 9 bases. The CDR3 has 13 residues. Germline CDR1 reads DFQATT; CDR2 reads SNEGSKA (reference sequence). After removal of 2 bases from V and 5 bases from J, the junction contained 4 bases not matched to a gene. The CDR3 protein is CSARKGQGHEQYF. In DNA form, the CDR3 reads TGCAGTGCTAGAAAGGGACAGGGCCACGAGCAGTACTTC.

Ten or more counts support this clonotype. The genes are TRBV30 and TRBJ2-7; TRBD1 agrees at 8 bases. Looked up from germline, CDR1 is GTSNPN and CDR2 is SVGIG (reference sequence). The V gene end was trimmed by 7 bases and the J gene end by 3 bases; junction bases not matched to a gene: 11. This CDR3 is 14 amino acids long. The CDR3 DNA reads as TGTGCCTCCACATCAGGGGGCGCGGTCTACGAGCAGTACTTC. It yields the protein CASTSGGAVYEQYF.

This clonotype was seen only a few times. The chain combines TRBV20-1 with TRBJ2-3; perhaps TRBD2 as D (6 bases). CDR1 DFQATT and CDR2 SNEGSKA come from the germline V gene (reference sequence). Trimming cost V 6 bases and J 0 bases, with 10 bases left between them. CDR3 length: 13 amino acids. CDR3 amino acids: CSAVSGSTDTQYF. For the CDR3, the DNA is TGCAGTGCCGTAAGCGGGAGCACAGATACGCAGTATTTT.

CDR3 loop: CASSKLAGGLHRTDTQYF. The DNA of the CDR3 is TGTGCCAGTAGTAAACTAGCGGGAGGCCTCCACCGCACAGATACGCAGTATTTT. The chain joins TRBV19 to TRBJ2-3, with 12 bases matching TRBD2. Trimming took 4 bases from V and 1 from J; bases not matched to a gene: 9. Germline loops: CDR1 LNHDA, CDR2 SQIVND (reference sequence). There are 18 residues in the CDR3.

This clonotype came up a few times. The V call is TRBV20-1, the J call TRBJ2-3, with 13 bases aligning to TRBD2. The CDR3 loop spans 16 amino acids. The junction had 6 bases not matched to a gene; V was cut back by 1 base and J by 5 bases. The germline CDR1 and CDR2 sequences are DFQATT and SNEGSKA (reference sequence). The CDR3 loop reads CSARGTSGRGRDTQYF. The CDR3 DNA is TGCAGTGCTAGAGGGACTAGCGGGAGAGGGCGAGATACGCAGTATTTT.

This clonotype was seen a few times. The chain uses TRBV7-9 and TRBJ2-5; 7 bases fit TRBD2. The germline V gene has CDR1 SEHNR and CDR2 FQNEAQ (reference sequence). The CDR3 has 15 amino acids. V shed 8 bases, J shed 2 bases, and the junction held 11 bases outside the gene matches. CDR3 sequence reads: CASVPRGVVQETQYF. The CDR3 region has the DNA TGTGCCAGCGTCCCTCGGGGGGTAGTGCAAGAGACCCAGTACTTC.

This clonotype appeared a few times. V gene TRBV18 combines with J gene TRBJ2-3; a possible D gene is TRBD2 (6 bases). This CDR3 comprises 18 residues. CDR1 is KGHSH, CDR2 LQKENI, per germline. V was clipped by 2 bases and J by 0 bases, with 18 bases between them. The CDR3 region has the DNA TGTGCCAGCTCACCAGCCGTGGCCCTAGCGATTAGCACAGATACGCAGTATTTT. This encodes CASSPAVALAISTDTQYF.

This chain links TRBV5-6 with TRBJ2-1; 8 nucleotides align to TRBD2. The trim removed 3 bases at V and 4 bases at J, leaving 9 bases unmatched. Germline loops: CDR1 SGHDT, CDR2 YYEEEE. The CDR3 runs to 16 residues. The CDR3 region is CASSSTGASGYNEQFF. The CDR3 DNA follows: TGTGCCAGCAGCTCGACTGGGGCTAGCGGGTACAATGAGCAGTTCTTC.